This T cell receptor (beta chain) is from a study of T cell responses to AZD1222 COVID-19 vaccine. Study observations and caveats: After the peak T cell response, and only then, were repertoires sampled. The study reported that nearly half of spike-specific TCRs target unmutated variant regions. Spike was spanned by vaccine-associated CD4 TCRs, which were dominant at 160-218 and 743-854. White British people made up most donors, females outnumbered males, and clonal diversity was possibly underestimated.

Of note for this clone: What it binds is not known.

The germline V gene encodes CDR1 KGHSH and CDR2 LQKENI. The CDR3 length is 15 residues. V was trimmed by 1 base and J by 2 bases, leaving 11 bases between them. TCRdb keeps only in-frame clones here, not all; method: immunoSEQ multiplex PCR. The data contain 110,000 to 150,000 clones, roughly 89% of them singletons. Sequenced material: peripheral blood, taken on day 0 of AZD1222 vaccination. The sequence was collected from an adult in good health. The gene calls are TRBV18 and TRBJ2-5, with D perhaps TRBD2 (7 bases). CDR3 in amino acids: CASSPRGRGQETQYF. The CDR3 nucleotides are TGTGCCAGCTCACCACGGGGGCGGGGGCAAGAGACCCAGTACTTC.